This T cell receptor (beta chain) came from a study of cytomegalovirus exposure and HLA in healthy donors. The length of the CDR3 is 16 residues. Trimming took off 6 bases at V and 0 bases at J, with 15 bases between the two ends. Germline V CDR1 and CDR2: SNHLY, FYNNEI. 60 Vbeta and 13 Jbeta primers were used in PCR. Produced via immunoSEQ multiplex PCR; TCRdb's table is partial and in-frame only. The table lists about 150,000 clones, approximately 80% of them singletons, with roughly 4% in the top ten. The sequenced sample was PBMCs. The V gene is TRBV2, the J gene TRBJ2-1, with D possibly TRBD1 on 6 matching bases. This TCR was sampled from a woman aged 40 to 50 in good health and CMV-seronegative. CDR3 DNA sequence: TGTGCCAGCAGCGCGACAGGAACTATCTCCTACAATGAGCAGTTCTTC. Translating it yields CASSATGTISYNEQFF.